The present TCR beta chain was sequenced within a study of technical replicates of blood from a handful of donors. V was pared by 2 bases and J by 10 bases, with 1 base of the junction left unmatched. The CDR3 consists of 13 residues. Germline CDR1 reads SGHRS; CDR2 reads YFSETQ. This table comes from immunoSEQ multiplex PCR, and its TCRdb copy is limited to in-frame clones, with some not included. The data contain around 16,000 clones, about 89% of them singletons. The clonotype was recovered from a human donor in good health. Material: PBMCs. J is TRBJ2-1 and V is TRBV5-1; TRBD2 matches 12 bases. CDR3 loop: CASSFGTSGEQFF. CDR3 bases: TGCGCCAGCAGCTTCGGGACTAGCGGGGAGCAGTTCTTC.